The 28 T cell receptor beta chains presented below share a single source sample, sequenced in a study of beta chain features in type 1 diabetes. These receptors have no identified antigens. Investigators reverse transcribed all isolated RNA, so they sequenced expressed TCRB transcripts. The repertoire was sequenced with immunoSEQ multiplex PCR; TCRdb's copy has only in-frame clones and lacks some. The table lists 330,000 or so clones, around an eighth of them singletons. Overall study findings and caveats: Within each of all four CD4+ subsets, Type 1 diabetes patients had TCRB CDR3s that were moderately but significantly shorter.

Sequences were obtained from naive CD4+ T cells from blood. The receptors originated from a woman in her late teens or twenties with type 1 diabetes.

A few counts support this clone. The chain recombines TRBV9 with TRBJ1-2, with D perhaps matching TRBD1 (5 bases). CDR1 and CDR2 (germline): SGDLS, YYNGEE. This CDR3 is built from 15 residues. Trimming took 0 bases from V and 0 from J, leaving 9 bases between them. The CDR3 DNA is TGTGCCAGCAGCGTAGCCAGGGCAGCTAACTATGGCTACACCTTC. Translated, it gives CASSVARAANYGYTF.

The CDR3: CASSSGGADTQYF. CDR3 DNA: TGTGCTAGTTCCAGCGGGGGCGCAGATACGCAGTATTTT. This chain joins TRBV12-5 and TRBJ2-3, with TRBD2 matching 8 bases. Germline CDR1 reads LGHNT; CDR2 reads FRNRAP. With 8 bases clipped from V and 4 bases from J, the junction kept 5 bases outside the gene matches. The length of the CDR3 is 13 residues.

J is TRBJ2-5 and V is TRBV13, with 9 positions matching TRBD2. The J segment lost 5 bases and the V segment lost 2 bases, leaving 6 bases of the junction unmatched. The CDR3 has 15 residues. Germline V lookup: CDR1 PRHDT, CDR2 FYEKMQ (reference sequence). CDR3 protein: CASSLPLAGVETQYF. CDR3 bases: TGTGCCAGCAGCTTACCGTTAGCGGGGGTGGAGACCCAGTACTTC. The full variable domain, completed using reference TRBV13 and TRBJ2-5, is AAGVIQSPRHLIKEKRETATLKCYPIPRHDTVYWYQQGPGQDPQFLISFYEKMQSDKGSIPDRFSAQQFSDYHSELNMSSLELGDSALYFCASSLPLAGVETQYFGPGTRLLVL.

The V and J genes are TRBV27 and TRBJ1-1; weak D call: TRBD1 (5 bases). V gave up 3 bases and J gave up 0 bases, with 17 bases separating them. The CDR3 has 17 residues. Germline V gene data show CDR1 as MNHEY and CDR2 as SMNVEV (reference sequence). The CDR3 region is CASSLYGAGLLNTEAFF. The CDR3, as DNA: TGTGCCAGCAGTTTGTATGGGGCAGGGCTGCTGAACACTGAAGCTTTCTTT.

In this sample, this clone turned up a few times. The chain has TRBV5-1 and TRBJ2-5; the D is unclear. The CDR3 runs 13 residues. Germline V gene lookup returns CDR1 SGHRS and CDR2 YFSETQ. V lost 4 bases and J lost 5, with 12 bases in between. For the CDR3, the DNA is TGCGCCAGCAGCCCGGCGGTGGAGGAGACCCAGTACTTC. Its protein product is CASSPAVEETQYF.

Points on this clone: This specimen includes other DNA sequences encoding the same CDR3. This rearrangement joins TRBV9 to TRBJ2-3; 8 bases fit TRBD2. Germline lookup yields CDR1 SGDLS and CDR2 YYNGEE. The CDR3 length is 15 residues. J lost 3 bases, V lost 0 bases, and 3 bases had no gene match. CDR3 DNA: TGTGCCAGCAGCGTAGTCGGCGGGGGGACAGATACGCAGTATTTT. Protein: CASSVVGGGTDTQYF.

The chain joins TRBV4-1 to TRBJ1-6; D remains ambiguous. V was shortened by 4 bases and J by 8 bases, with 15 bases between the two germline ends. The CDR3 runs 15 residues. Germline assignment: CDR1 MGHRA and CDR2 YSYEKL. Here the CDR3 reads CASSPSGGRDSPLHF. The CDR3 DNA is TGCGCCAGCAGCCCCTCAGGAGGCCGGGATTCACCCCTCCACTTT.

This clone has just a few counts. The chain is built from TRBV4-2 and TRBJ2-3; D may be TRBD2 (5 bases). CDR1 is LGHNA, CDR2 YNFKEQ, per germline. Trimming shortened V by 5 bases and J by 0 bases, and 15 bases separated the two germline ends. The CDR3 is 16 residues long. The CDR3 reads CASSSSRGLSTDTQYF. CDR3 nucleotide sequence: TGTGCCAGCAGCTCCAGTAGAGGGCTCAGCACAGATACGCAGTATTTT.

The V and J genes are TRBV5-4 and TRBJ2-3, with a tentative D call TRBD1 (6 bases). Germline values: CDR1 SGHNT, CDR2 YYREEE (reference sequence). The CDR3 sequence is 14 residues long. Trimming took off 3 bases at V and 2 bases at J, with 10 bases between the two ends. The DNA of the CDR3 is TGTGCCAGCAGCTCAACAGGGCTCACAGATACGCAGTATTTT. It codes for CASSSTGLTDTQYF.

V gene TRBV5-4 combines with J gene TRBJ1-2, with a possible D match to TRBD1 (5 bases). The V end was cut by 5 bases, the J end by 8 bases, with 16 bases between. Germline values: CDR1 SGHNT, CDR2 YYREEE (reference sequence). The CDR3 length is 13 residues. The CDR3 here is CASSTQVSRGYTF. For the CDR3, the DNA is TGTGCCAGCAGTACACAGGTCTCGCGGGGCTACACCTTC.

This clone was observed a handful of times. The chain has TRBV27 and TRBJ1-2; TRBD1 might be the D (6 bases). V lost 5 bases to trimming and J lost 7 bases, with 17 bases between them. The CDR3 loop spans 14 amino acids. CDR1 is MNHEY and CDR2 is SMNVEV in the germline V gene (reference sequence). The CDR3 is CASSPGQGHLGYTF. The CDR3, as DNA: TGTGCCAGCAGTCCAGGTCAGGGGCATCTTGGCTACACCTTC.

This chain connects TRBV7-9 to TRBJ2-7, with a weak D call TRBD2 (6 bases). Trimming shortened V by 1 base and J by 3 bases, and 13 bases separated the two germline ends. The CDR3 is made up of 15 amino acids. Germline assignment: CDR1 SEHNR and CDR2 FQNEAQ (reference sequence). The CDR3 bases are TGTGCCAGCAGCTTAGGCAACAGCGGGCTCTACGAGCAGTACTTC. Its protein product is CASSLGNSGLYEQYF.

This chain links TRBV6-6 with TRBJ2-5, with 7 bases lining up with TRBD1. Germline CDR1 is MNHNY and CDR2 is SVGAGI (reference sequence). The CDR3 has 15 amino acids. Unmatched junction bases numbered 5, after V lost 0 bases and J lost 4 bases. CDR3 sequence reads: CASSYSRAGGETQYF. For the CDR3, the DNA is TGTGCCAGCAGTTACTCGAGGGCAGGGGGAGAGACCCAGTACTTC.

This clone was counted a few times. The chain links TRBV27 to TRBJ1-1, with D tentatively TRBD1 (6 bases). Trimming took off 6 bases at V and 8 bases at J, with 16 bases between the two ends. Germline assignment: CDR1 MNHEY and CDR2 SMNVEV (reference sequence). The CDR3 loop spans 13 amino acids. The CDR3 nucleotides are TGTGCCAGCAGAGCAGGGGCCGGCTACGAAGCTTTCTTT. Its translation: CASRAGAGYEAFF.

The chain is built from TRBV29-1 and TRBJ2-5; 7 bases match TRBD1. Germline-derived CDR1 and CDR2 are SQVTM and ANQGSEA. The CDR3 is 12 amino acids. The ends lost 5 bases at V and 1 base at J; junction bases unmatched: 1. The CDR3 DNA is TGCAGCGTTTGGGACAGCCAAGAGACCCAGTACTTC. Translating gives CSVWDSQETQYF.

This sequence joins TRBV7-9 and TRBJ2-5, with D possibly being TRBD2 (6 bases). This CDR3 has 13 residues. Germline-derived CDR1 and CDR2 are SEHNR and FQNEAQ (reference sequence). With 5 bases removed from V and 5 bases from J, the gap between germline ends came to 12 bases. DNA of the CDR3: TGTGCCAGCAGCGGGGGGAAGAGGGAGACCCAGTACTTC. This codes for CASSGGKRETQYF.

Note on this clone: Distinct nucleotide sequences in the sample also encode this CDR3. In nucleotides, the CDR3 is TGTGCCAGCAGTCCGACCGGGGGCTATGGCTACACCTTC. It translates to CASSPTGGYGYTF. The rearrangement joins TRBV27 to TRBJ1-2; tentative D call: TRBD1 (5 bases). Trimming removed 5 bases at V and 4 bases at J, with 11 bases between. The CDR3 has 13 amino acids. Germline CDR1 MNHEY, CDR2 SMNVEV (reference sequence).

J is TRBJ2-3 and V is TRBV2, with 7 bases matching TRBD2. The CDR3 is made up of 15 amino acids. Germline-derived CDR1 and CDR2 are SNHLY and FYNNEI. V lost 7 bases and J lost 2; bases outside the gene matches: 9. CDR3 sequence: CASTQVGLSTDTQYF. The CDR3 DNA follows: TGTGCCAGCACTCAAGTGGGACTATCCACAGATACGCAGTATTTT.

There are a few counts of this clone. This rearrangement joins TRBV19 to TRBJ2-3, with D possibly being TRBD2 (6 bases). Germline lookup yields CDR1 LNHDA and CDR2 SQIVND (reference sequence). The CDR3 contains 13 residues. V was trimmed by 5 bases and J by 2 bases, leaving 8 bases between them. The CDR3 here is CASSADYTDTQYF. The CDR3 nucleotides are TGTGCCAGTAGTGCGGACTACACAGATACGCAGTATTTT. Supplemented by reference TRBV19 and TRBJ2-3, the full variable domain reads DGGITQSPKYLFRKEGQNVTLSCEQNLNHDAMYWYRQDPGQGLRLIYYSQIVNDFQKGDIAEGYSVSREKKESFPLTVTSAQKNPTAFYLCASSADYTDTQYFGPGTRLTVL.

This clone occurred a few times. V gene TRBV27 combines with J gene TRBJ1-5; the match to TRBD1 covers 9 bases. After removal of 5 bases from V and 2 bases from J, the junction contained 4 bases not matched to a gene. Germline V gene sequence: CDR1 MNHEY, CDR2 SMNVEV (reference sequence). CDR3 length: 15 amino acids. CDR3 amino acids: CASSQRTGGNQPQHF. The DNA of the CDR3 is TGTGCCAGCAGTCAGCGGACAGGGGGCAATCAGCCCCAGCATTTT.

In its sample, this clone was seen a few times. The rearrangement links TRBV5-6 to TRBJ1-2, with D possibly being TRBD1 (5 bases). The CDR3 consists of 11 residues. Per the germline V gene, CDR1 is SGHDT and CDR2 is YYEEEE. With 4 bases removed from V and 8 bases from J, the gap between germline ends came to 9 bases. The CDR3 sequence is CASSRGNGYTF. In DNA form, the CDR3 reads TGTGCCAGCAGCCGGGGGAACGGCTACACCTTC. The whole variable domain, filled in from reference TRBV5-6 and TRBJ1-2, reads DAGVTQSPTHLIKTRGQQVTLRCSPKSGHDTVSWYQQALGQGPQFIFQYYEEEERQRGNFPDRFSGHQFPNYSSELNVNALLLGDSALYLCASSRGNGYTFGSGTRLTVV.

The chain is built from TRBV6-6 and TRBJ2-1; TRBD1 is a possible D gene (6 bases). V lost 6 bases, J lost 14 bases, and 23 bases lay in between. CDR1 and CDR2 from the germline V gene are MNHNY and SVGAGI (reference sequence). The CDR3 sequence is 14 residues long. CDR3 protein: CASSLRGLSGAEFF. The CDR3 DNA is TGTGCCAGCAGCCTCAGGGGTCTCAGCGGAGCGGAGTTCTTC.

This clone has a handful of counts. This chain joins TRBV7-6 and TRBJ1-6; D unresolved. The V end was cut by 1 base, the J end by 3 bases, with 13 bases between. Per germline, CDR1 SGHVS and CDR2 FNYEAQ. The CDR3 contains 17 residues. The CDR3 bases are TGTGCCAGCAGCTTAGGGGTGAAAAGCGGCTATAATTCACCCCTCCACTTT. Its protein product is CASSLGVKSGYNSPLHF.

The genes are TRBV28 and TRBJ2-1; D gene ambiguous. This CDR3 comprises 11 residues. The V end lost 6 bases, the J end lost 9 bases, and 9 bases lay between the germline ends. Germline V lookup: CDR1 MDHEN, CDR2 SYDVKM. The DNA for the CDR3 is TGTGCCAGCAGGCGAAGAGGTGAGCAGTTCTTC. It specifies CASRRRGEQFF.

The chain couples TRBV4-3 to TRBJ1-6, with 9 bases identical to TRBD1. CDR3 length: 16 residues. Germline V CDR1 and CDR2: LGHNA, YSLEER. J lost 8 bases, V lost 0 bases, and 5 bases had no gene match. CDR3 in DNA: TGCGCCAGCAGCCAAGATAACAGGGGGCGAGATTCACCCCTCCACTTT. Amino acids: CASSQDNRGRDSPLHF.

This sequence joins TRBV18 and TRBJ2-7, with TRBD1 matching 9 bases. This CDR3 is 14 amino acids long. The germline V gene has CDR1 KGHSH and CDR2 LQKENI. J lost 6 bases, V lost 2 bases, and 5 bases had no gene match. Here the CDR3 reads CASSPGTGSLEQYF. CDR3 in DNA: TGTGCCAGCTCACCAGGGACAGGGTCTCTCGAGCAGTACTTC.

DNA for the CDR3: TGTGCCAGCACCAGTGGGCCGGGACAGACCGAAGCTTTCTTT. This codes for CASTSGPGQTEAFF. V gene TRBV25-1 combines with J gene TRBJ1-1; 7 bases are shared with TRBD1. The V gene's germline CDR1 is MGHDK and CDR2 SYGVNS. V lost 7 bases and J lost 8; bases outside the gene matches: 13. This CDR3 has 14 amino acids.

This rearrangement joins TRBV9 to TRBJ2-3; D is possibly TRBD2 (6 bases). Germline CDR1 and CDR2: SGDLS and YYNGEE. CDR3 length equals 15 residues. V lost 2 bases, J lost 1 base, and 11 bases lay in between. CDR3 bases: TGTGCCAGCAGCGTCGGTAGCGGCCGCACAGATACGCAGTATTTT. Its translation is CASSVGSGRTDTQYF.